This TCR beta chain was found in a study of blood T cell repertoires in COVID-19. Study-level background: Donors in the United States, Italy and Spain gave samples during acute or convalescent COVID-19.

Two negative PCRs, clearance, or symptom resolution were required of recovered Cohort 3 donors. Produced via immunoSEQ multiplex PCR; TCRdb's table is partial and in-frame only. The data contain hundreds of thousands of clones, 80% to 90% of them singletons. This CDR3 has 15 residues. V shed 6 bases and J 5 bases; nucleotides not matched to a gene: 8. Germline values: CDR1 MNHEY, CDR2 SVGAGI. The clonotype originates from a man aged 18 to 30 who had recovered from COVID-19. The chain recombines TRBV6-5 with TRBJ1-4, with 8 bases lining up with TRBD1. Sequencing was performed on PBMCs or T cells enriched from blood (not recorded which). For the CDR3, the DNA is TGTGCCAGCAGGGAGACAGGGGTACTAAATGAAAAACTGTTTTTT. Its translation: CASRETGVLNEKLFF.